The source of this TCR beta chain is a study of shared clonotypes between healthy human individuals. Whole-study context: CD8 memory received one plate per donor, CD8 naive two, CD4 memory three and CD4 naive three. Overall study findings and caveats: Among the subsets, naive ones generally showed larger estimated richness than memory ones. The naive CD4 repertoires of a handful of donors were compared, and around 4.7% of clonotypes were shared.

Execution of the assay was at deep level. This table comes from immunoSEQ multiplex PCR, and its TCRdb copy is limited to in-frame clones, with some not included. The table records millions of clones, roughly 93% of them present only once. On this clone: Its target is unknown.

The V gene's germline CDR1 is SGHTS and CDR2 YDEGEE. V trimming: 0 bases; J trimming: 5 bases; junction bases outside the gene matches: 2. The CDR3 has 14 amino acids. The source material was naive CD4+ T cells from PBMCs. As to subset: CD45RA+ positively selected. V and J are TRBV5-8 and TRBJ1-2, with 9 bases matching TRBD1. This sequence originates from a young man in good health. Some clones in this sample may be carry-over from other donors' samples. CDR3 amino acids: CASSLVGTGYGYTF. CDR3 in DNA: TGTGCCAGCAGCTTGGTGGGGACAGGGTATGGCTACACCTTC.